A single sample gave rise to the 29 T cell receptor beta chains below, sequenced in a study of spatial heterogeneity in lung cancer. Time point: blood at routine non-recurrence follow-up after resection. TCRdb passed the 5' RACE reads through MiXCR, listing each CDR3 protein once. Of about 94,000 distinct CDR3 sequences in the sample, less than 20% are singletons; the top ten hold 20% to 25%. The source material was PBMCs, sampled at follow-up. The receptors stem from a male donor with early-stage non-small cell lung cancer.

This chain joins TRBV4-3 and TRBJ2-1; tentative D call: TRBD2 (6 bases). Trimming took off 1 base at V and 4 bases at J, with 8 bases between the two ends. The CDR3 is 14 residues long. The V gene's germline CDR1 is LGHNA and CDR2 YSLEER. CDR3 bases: TGCGCCAGCAGCCAAGTCAGCGGGTACAATGAGCAGTTCTTC. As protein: CASSQVSGYNEQFF.

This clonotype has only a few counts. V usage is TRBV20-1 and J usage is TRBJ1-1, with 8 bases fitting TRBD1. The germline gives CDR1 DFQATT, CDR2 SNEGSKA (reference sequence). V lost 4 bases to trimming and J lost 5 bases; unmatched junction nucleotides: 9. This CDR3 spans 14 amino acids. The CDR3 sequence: CSAIFNRGSTEAFF. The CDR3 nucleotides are TGCAGTGCTATATTTAACAGGGGGAGTACTGAAGCTTTCTTT.

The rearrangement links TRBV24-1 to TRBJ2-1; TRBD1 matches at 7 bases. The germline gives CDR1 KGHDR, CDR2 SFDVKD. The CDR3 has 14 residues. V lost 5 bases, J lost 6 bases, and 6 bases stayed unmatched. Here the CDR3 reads CATSADRVPNEQFF. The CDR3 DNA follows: TGTGCCACCAGTGCTGACAGGGTGCCCAATGAGCAGTTCTTC.

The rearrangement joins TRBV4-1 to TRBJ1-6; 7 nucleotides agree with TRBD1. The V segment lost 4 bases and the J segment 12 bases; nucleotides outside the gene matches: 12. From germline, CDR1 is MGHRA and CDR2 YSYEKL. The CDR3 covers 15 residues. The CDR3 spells CASSPETGMGLPLHF. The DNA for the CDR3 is TGCGCCAGCAGCCCTGAGACAGGGATGGGTTTACCCCTCCACTTT.

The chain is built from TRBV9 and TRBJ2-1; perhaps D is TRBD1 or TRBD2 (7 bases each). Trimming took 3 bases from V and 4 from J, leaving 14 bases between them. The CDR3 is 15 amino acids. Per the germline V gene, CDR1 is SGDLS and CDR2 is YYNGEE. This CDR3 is CASSARQGLYNEQFF. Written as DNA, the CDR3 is TGTGCCAGCAGCGCCCGACAGGGACTATACAATGAGCAGTTCTTC.

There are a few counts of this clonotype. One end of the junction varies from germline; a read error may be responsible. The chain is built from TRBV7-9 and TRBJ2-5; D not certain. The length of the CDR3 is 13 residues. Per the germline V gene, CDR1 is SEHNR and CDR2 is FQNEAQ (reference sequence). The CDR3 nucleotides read TGTGCCAGCAGCTTGGGATACCAAGGGACCCAGTACTTC. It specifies CASSLGYQGTQYF.

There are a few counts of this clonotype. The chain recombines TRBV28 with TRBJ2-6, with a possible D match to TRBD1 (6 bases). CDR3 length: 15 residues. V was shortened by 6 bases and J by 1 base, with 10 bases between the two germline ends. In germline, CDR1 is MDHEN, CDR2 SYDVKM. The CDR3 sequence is CASSLTGSGANVLTF. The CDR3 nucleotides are TGTGCCAGCAGCCTTACAGGGTCTGGGGCCAACGTCCTGACTTTC.

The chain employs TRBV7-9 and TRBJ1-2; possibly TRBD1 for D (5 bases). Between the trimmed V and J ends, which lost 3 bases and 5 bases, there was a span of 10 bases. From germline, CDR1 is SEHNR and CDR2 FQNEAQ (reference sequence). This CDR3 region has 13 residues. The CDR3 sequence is CASSLGRSYGYTF. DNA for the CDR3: TGTGCCAGCAGCTTGGGACGGTCGTATGGCTACACCTTC. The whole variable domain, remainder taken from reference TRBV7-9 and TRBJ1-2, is DTGVSQNPRHKITKRGQNVTFRCDPISEHNRLYWYRQTLGQGPEFLTYFQNEAQLEKSRLLSDRFSAERPKGSFSTLEIQRTEQGDSAMYLCASSLGRSYGYTFGSGTRLTVV.

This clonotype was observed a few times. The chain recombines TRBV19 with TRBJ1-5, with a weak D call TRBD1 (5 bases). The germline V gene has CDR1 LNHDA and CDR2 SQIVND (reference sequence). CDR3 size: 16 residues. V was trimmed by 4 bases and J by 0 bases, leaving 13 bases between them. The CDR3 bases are TGTGCCAGTAGTAGGGGGAACAGGTTTAGCAATCAGCCCCAGCATTTT. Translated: CASSRGNRFSNQPQHF. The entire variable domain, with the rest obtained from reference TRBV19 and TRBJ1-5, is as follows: DGGITQSPKYLFRKEGQNVTLSCEQNLNHDAMYWYRQDPGQGLRLIYYSQIVNDFQKGDIAEGYSVSREKKESFPLTVTSAQKNPTAFYLCASSRGNRFSNQPQHFGDGTRLSIL.

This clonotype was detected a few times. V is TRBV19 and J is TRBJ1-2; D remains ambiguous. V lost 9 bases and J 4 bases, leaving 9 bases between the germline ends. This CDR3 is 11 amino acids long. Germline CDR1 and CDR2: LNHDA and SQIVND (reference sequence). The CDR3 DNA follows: TGTGCCAGCCGGGAGAGCTATGGCTACACCTTC. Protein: CASRESYGYTF.

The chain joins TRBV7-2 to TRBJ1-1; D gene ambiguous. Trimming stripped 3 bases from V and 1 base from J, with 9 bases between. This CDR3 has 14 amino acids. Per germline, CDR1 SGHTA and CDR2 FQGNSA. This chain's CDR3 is CASSFPQPNTEAFF. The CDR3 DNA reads TGTGCCAGCAGCTTTCCCCAACCGAACACTGAAGCTTTCTTT.

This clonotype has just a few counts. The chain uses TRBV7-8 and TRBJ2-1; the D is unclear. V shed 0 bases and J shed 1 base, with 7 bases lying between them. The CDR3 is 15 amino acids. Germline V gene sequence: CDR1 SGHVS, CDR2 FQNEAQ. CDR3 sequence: CASSLALGSYNEQFF. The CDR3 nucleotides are TGTGCCAGCAGCTTAGCGTTAGGGTCCTACAATGAGCAGTTCTTC. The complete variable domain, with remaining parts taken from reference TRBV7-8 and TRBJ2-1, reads GAGVSQSPRYKVAKRGQDVALRCDPISGHVSLFWYQQALGQGPEFLTYFQNEAQLDKSGLPSDRFFAERPEGSVSTLKIQRTQQEDSAVYLCASSLALGSYNEQFFGPGTRLTVL.

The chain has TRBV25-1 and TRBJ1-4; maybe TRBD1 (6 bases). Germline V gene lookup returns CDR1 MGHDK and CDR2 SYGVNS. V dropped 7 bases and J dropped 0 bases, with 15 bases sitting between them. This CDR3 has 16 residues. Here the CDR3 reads CASMPIGGPTNEKLFF. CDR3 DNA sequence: TGTGCCAGCATGCCGATAGGGGGTCCAACTAATGAAAAACTGTTTTTT.

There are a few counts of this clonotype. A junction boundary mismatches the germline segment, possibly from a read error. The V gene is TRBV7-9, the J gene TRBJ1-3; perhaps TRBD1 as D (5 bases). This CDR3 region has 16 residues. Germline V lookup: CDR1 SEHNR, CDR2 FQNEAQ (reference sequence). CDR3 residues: CASSIAETDSGNTIYF. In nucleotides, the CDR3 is TGTGCCAGCAGCATAGCAGAGACAGACTCTGGAAACACCATATATTTT.

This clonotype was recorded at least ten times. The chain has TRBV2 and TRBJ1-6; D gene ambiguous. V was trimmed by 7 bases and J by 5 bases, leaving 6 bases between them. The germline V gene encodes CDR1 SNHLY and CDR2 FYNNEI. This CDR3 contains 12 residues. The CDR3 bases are TGTGCCAGCAATGCAAATAATTCACCCCTCCACTTT. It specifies CASNANNSPLHF. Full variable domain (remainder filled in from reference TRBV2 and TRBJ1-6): EPEVTQTPSHQVTQMGQEVILRCVPISNHLYFYWYRQILGQKVEFLVSFYNNEISEKSEIFDDQFSVERPDGSNFTLKIRSTKLEDSAMYFCASNANNSPLHFGNGTRLTVT.

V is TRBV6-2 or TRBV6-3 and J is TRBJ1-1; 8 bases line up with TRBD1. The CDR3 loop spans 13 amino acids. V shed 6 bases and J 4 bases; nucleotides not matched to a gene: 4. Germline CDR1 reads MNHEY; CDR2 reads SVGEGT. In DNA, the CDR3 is TGTGCCAGCAGCGACAGGGGTCCCACTGAAGCTTTCTTT. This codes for CASSDRGPTEAFF.

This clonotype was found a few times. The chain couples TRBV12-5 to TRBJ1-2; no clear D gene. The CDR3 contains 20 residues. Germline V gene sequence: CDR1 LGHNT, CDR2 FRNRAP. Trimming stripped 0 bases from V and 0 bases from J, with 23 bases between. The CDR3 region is CASGLVLYPGHRRANYGYTF. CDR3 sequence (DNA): TGTGCTAGTGGTTTGGTACTTTACCCCGGGCACCGAAGGGCTAACTATGGCTACACCTTC.

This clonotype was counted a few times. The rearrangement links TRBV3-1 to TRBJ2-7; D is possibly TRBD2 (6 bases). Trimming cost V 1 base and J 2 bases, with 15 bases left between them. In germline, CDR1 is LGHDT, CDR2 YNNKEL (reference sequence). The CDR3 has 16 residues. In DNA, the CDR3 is TGTGCCAGCAGCCAAGTTGGAGCGGGCAACGCCTACGAGCAGTACTTC. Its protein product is CASSQVGAGNAYEQYF.

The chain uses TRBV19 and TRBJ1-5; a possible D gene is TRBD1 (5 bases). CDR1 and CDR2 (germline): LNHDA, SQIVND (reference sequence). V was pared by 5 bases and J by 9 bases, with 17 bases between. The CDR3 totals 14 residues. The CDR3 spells CASSVDLGGLPQHF. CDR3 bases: TGTGCCAGTAGTGTGGACCTGGGGGGATTGCCCCAGCATTTT.

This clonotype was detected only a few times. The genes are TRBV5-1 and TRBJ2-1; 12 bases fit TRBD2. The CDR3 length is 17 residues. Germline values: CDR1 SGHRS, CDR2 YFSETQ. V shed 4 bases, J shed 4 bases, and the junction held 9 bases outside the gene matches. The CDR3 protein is CASSVRLAGDLYNEQFF. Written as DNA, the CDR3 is TGCGCCAGCAGCGTCAGACTAGCGGGGGATTTATACAATGAGCAGTTCTTC. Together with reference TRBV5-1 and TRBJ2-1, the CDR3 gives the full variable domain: KAGVTQTPRYLIKTRGQQVTLSCSPISGHRSVSWYQQTPGQGLQFLFEYFSETQRNKGNFPGRFSGRQFSNSRSEMNVSTLELGDSALYLCASSVRLAGDLYNEQFFGPGTRLTVL.

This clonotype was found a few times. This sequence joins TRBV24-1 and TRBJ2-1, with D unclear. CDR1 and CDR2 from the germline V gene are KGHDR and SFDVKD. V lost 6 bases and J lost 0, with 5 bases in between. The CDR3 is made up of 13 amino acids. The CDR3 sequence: CATSRTSYNEQFF. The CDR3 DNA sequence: TGTGCCACCAGTAGGACCTCCTACAATGAGCAGTTCTTC.

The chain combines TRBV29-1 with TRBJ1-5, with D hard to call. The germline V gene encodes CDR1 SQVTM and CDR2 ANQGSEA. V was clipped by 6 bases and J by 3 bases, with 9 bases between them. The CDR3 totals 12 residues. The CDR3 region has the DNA TGCAGCGTCGCCGACCTCAATCAGCCCCAGCATTTT. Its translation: CSVADLNQPQHF.

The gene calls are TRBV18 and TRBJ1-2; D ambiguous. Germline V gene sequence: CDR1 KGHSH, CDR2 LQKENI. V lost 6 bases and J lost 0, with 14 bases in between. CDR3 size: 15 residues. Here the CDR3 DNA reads TGTGCCAGCTCGGATGGAGCACCAGCTAACTATGGCTACACCTTC. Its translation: CASSDGAPANYGYTF.

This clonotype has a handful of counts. The CDR3, as DNA: TGCAGTGCTAGTGCAGTGGGAGACCACGAGCAGTACTTC. This translates into CSASAVGDHEQYF. This sequence joins TRBV20-1 and TRBJ2-7; tentative D call: TRBD2 (5 bases). The CDR3 loop spans 13 amino acids. CDR1 is DFQATT and CDR2 is SNEGSKA in the germline V gene (reference sequence). Trimming left V 3 bases short and J 5 bases short, with 14 bases between.

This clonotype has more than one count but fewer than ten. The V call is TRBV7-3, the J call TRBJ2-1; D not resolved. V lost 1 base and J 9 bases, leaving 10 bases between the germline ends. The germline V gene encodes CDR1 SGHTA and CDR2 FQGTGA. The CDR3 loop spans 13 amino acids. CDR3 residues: CASSLNSLGEQFF. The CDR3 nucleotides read TGTGCCAGCAGCTTAAATTCCCTGGGTGAGCAGTTCTTC.

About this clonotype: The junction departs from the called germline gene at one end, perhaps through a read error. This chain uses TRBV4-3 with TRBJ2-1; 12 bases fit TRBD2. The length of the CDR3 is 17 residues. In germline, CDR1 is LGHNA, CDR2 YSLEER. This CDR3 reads CASSPRLAGDFYNVQFF. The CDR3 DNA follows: TGCGCCAGCAGCCCCCGACTAGCGGGGGATTTCTACAATGTGCAGTTCTTC.

CDR3 DNA sequence: TGCAGCGGACACCAGACAGGGGCTCGGGAGCAGTTCTTC. Translating it yields CSGHQTGAREQFF. V is TRBV29-1 and J is TRBJ2-1, with TRBD1 matching 8 bases. The V segment lost 7 bases and the J segment 10 bases; nucleotides outside the gene matches: 12. The CDR3 has 13 residues. Germline V CDR1 and CDR2: SQVTM, ANQGSEA.

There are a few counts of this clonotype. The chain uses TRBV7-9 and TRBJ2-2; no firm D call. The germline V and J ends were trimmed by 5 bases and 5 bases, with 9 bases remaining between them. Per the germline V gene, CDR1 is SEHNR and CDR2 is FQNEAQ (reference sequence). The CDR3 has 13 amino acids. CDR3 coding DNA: TGTGCCAGCAGCGCCCAAGTTACCGGGGAGCTGTTTTTT. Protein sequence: CASSAQVTGELFF.

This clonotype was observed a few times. This chain's CDR3 is CASSLSPRATLPGELFF. CDR3 nucleotides: TGTGCCAGCAGCTTAAGCCCGAGGGCCACCCTCCCCGGGGAGCTGTTTTTT. The J gene is TRBJ2-2, the V gene TRBV11-1, with D possibly being TRBD2 (5 bases). CDR1 SGHAT and CDR2 FQDESV come from the germline V gene (reference sequence). The V end lost 2 bases, the J end lost 6 bases, and 19 bases lay between the germline ends. This CDR3 is 17 amino acids long. Using reference TRBV11-1 and TRBJ2-2 for the parts outside the CDR3, the full variable domain is EAEVAQSPRYKITEKSQAVAFWCDPISGHATLYWYRQILGQGPELLVQFQDESVVDDSQLPKDRFSAERLKGVDSTLKIQPAELGDSAMYLCASSLSPRATLPGELFFGEGSRLTVL.